Listed below are T cell receptor beta chains from one sample, sequenced in a study of shared clonotypes between healthy human individuals. Assay: immunoSEQ multiplex PCR; the TCRdb copy retains only in-frame clones and omits some. Of hundreds of thousands of clones in the sample, 95% are singletons; the top ten hold 0.11%. Sample: naive CD8+ T cells sorted from blood. These TCRs come from a woman younger than 45 in good health. The CDR3 runs from the conserved cysteine through the conserved F or W. The order of the fields is D gene, V gene, J gene, CDR3 DNA, CDR3 protein. D genes are given only for firm matches.

d_call: TRBD1
v_call: TRBV10-3
j_call: TRBJ1-2
cdr3_nt: TGTGCCATCACCCCAGGGGGGTTTAATGAGTATGGCTACACCTTC
cdr3_aa: CAITPGGFNEYGYTF

d_call: TRBD1
v_call: TRBV19
j_call: TRBJ1-1
cdr3_nt: TGTGCCAGTACCCCAGGGACAGGGGGCTTAAAGGTTCCCGTTTTCTTT
cdr3_aa: CASTPGTGGLKVPVFF

d_call: -
v_call: TRBV7-9
j_call: TRBJ2-7
cdr3_nt: TGTGCCAGCAGCTTTGACAGTAACGACTACGAGCAGTACTTC
cdr3_aa: CASSFDSNDYEQYF

d_call: -
v_call: TRBV10-3
j_call: TRBJ2-5
cdr3_nt: TGTGCCATCGGCTTAGCGGGTCCCAGGGGTGGAGACCGGGAGCAGTACTTC
cdr3_aa: CAIGLAGPRGGDREQYF

d_call: -
v_call: TRBV10-3
j_call: TRBJ1-1
cdr3_nt: TGTGCCATCAGTGAAATGGAGCTGGGCTTAGGCACTGAAGCTTTCTTT
cdr3_aa: CAISEMELGLGTEAFF

d_call: TRBD1
v_call: TRBV6-6
j_call: TRBJ2-7
cdr3_nt: TGTGCCAGCGGGATGACAGGGAATATCGACGAGCAGTACTTC
cdr3_aa: CASGMTGNIDEQYF

d_call: TRBD2
v_call: TRBV7-9
j_call: TRBJ2-5
cdr3_nt: TGTGCCAGCAGCTCGACTAGCCTGGAGACCCAGTACTTC
cdr3_aa: CASSSTSLETQYF

d_call: -
v_call: TRBV2
j_call: TRBJ2-7
cdr3_nt: TGTGCCAGCACCCTATACAATCCCAACTACGAGCAGTACTTC
cdr3_aa: CASTLYNPNYEQYF

d_call: -
v_call: TRBV7-9
j_call: TRBJ1-1
cdr3_nt: TGTGCCACCGGAGCGTCGGGCGCTGAAGCTTTCTTT
cdr3_aa: CATGASGAEAFF

d_call: -
v_call: TRBV28
j_call: TRBJ2-7
cdr3_nt: TGTGCCAGCAGTCGCATTAAGACCGGTTCCTACGAGCAGTACTTC
cdr3_aa: CASSRIKTGSYEQYF

d_call: -
v_call: TRBV12-5
j_call: TRBJ2-5
cdr3_nt: TGTGCTAGTGGTTTGGTGTTGGAGACCCAGTACTTC
cdr3_aa: CASGLVLETQYF

d_call: -
v_call: TRBV5-8
j_call: TRBJ1-2
cdr3_nt: TGTGCCAGCAGCAGGGAGACGGCCACTCCCCCTAACTATGGCTACACCTTC
cdr3_aa: CASSRETATPPNYGYTF

d_call: -
v_call: TRBV28
j_call: TRBJ1-5
cdr3_nt: TGTGCCAGCAGTTGGACAATTAGCAATCAGCCCCAGCATTTT
cdr3_aa: CASSWTISNQPQHF

d_call: TRBD1
v_call: TRBV4-1
j_call: TRBJ2-1
cdr3_nt: TGCGCCAGCAGCCCCCGGACAGGGGACTACAATGAGCAGTTCTTC
cdr3_aa: CASSPRTGDYNEQFF

d_call: -
v_call: TRBV19
j_call: TRBJ1-1
cdr3_nt: TGTGCCAGTAGTCCTAGACGGTTCGGGGGACCTAACACTGAAGCTTTCTTT
cdr3_aa: CASSPRRFGGPNTEAFF

d_call: TRBD1
v_call: TRBV7-6
j_call: TRBJ2-7
cdr3_nt: TGTGCCAGCAGCTTGGGACAGAGGTACGAGCAGTACTTC
cdr3_aa: CASSLGQRYEQYF